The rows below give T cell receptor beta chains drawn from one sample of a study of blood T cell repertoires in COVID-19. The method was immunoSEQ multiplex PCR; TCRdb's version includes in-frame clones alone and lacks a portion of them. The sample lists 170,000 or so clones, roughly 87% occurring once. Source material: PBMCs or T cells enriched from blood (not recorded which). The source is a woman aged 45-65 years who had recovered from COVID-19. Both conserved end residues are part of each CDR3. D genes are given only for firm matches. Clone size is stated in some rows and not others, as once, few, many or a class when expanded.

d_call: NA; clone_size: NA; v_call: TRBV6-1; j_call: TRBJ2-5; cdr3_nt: TGTGCCAGCACTGAGTATGGAGGGCCAAATAATTTAGAGACCCAGTACTTC; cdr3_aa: CASTEYGGPNNLETQYF
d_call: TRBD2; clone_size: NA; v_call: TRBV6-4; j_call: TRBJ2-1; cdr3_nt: TGTGCCAGCAGTGATGGGACTAGCAATGAGCAGTTCTTC; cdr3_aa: CASSDGTSNEQFF
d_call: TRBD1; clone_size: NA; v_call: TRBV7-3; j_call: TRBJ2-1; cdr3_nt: TGTGCCAGCAGCCCAGGGACAGGGCTATTCAATGAGCAGTTCTTC; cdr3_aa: CASSPGTGLFNEQFF
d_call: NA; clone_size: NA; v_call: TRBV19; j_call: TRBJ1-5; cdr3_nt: TGTGCCAGTAGCCCCCCTCGGGTTCAGCCCCAGCATTTT; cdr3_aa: CASSPPRVQPQHF
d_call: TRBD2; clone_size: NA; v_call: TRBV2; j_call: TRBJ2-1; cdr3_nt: TGTGCCAGCAGGCTAGGACTAGCGGGCGGCAATGAGCAGTTCTTC; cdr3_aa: CASRLGLAGGNEQFF
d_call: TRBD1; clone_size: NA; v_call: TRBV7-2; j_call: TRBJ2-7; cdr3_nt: TGTGCCAGCACCAATCAGTTCCGGGACAGATCCTACGAGCAGTACTTC; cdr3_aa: CASTNQFRDRSYEQYF
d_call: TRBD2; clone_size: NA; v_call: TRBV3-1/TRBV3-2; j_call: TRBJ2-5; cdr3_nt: TGTGCCAGCAGCCCGGGACTAGCGGGAGCCGAAGAGACCCAGTACTTC; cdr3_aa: CASSPGLAGAEETQYF
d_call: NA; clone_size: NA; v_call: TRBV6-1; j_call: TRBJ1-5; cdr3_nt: TGTGCCAGCAGTGAAGGGGAGGGGGGGGGCAATCAGCCCCAGCATTTT; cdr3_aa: CASSEGEGGGNQPQHF
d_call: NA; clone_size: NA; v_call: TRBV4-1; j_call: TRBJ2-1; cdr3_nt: TGCGCCAGCAGCCAAGATAGTAAGCGGAACAATGAGCAGTTCTTC; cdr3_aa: CASSQDSKRNNEQFF
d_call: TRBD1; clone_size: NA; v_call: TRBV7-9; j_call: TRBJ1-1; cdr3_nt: TGTGCCAGCAGCCATAGACAGGGCCTAGGGACTGAAGCTTTCTTT; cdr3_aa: CASSHRQGLGTEAFF
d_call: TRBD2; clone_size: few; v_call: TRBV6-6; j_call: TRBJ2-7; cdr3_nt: TGTGCCAGCAGTACCACTAGCGGGATTAGCTACGAGCAGTACTTC; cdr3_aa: CASSTTSGISYEQYF
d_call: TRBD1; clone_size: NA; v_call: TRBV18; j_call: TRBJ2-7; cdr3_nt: TGTGCCAGCTCACCAAGAACAGGGGTGGGGTACGAGCAGTACTTC; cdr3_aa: CASSPRTGVGYEQYF
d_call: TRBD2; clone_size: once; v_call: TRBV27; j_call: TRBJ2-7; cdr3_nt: TGTGCCAGCAGTGTCCGTCAGTCTCCGACTAGCGGGAGTCCCTCCTACGAGCAGTACTTC; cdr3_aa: CASSVRQSPTSGSPSYEQYF
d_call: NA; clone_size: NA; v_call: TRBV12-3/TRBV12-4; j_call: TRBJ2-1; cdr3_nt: TGTGCCAGCACCGAGAGCTCCTACAATGAGCAGTTCTTC; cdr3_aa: CASTESSYNEQFF
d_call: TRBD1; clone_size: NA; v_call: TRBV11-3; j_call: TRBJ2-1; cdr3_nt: TGTGCCAGCAGCCAGGGACAGGGGACCTACAATGAGCAGTTCTTC; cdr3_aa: CASSQGQGTYNEQFF
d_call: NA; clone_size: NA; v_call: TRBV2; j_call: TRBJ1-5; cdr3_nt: TGTGCCAGCAGTGAAACAGGGATGGGTCAGCCCCAGCATTTT; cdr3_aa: CASSETGMGQPQHF
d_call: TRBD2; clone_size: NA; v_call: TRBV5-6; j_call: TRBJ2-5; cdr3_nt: TGTGCCAGCAGCCCGGGACTAGCGGGAACACCGAAGAAAGAGACCCAGTACTTC; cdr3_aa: CASSPGLAGTPKKETQYF
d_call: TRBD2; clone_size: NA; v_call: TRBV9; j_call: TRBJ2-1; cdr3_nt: TGTGCCAGCAGCCCCTGGGGGTCGACTAGCGGATACAATGAGCAGTTCTTC; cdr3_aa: CASSPWGSTSGYNEQFF
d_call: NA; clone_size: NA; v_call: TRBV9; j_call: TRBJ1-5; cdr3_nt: TGTGCCAGCAGCGGAGGGGGAAATCAGCCCCAGCATTTT; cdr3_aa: CASSGGGNQPQHF
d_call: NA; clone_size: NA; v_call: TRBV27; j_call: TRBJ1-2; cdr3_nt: TGTGCCAGCAGTTTCGGGGTTCACTATGGCTACACCTTC; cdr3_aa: CASSFGVHYGYTF
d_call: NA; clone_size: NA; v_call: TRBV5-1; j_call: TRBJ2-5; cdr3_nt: TGCGCCAGCAGCTTGGGGCAGGGAATAGGCGGAGAGACCCAGTACTTC; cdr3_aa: CASSLGQGIGGETQYF
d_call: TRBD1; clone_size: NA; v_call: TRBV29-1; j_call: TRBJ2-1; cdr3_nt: TGCAGCGTTGAAAAGGGGGCCCTTACCTACAATGAGCAGTTCTTC; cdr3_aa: CSVEKGALTYNEQFF
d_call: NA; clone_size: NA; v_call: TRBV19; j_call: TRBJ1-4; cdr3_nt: TGTGCCAGTAGTGAAGGGGCCCTCAGGGTGATGTTTTTT; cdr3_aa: CASSEGALRVMFF
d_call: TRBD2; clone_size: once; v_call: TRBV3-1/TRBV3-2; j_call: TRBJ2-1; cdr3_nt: TGTGCCAGCAGCCATCCAGGACTAGCGGGAGAGGCGGGCAATGAGCAGTTCTTC; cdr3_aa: CASSHPGLAGEAGNEQFF
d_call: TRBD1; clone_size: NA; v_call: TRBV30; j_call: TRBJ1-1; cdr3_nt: TGTGCCTGGGACAGGGTAGCCACTGAAGCTTTCTTT; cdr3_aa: CAWDRVATEAFF
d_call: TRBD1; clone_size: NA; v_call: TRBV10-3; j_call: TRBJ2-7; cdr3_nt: TGTGCCATCAGTACCGGGACAGGGATTCGCGAGCAGTACTTC; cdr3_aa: CAISTGTGIREQYF
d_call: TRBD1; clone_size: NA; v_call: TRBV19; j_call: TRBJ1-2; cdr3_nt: TGTGCTACAGGCCGACAGGGGAGAGGGGGGATCTATGGCTACACCTTC; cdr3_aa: CATGRQGRGGIYGYTF